This TCR beta chain was captured by sequencing in a study of T-cell reconstitution after alpha-beta-depleted transplantation in children. This sample's TCRbeta library carried unique molecular identifier barcodes. TCRdb ran MiXCR on the PCR reads and lists one entry per CDR3 protein. The sample has around 500,000 distinct CDR3 sequences, around an eighth seen once. This clonotype was picked up many times. Germline values: CDR1 LGHNA, CDR2 YSLEER. This CDR3 is 14 amino acids long. The V and J ends lost 4 bases and 3 bases, in that order; junction bases with no gene match: 2. The sequence derives from a human donor who donated a stem cell graft to a child with combined immunodeficiency. The genes are TRBV4-3 and TRBJ1-1; the match to TRBD1 covers 10 bases. The specimen was PBMCs from the stem cell graft donor, collected from the stem cell graft. The CDR3, as DNA: TGCGCCAGCAGCCCGGGGACAGGGGACACTGAAGCTTTCTTT. Translation gives CASSPGTGDTEAFF.